A single sample gave rise to the 11 T cell receptor beta chains below, sequenced in a study of neurological immune-mediated disorders. TCRdb redid the calling of the 5' RACE reads with MiXCR, one entry per CDR3 protein. Counted here are about 92,000 distinct CDR3 sequences, roughly 3.3% occurring once; the ten biggest clones make up 2.9%. Source material: PBMCs. Every receptor here comes from a woman aged 45-65 years with multiple sclerosis.

This clonotype was recorded many times. The chain joins TRBV20-1 to TRBJ2-3; possibly TRBD2 for D (5 bases). Germline V gene sequence: CDR1 DFQATT, CDR2 SNEGSKA (reference sequence). The CDR3 contains 13 residues. V dropped 4 bases and J dropped 6 bases, with 14 bases sitting between them. The CDR3 reads CSAIGLAPDTQYF. The CDR3, as DNA: TGCAGTGCTATTGGGCTAGCCCCTGATACGCAGTATTTT.

This clonotype was picked up many times. Written as DNA, the CDR3 is TGTGCCAGCAGCGTAGCGGGGGGACAAGAGACCCAGTACTTC. This gives the protein CASSVAGGQETQYF. The chain recombines TRBV9 with TRBJ2-5, with 7 bases that match TRBD2. This CDR3 spans 14 amino acids. The V segment lost 0 bases and the J segment 2 bases; nucleotides outside the gene matches: 1. Germline lookup yields CDR1 SGDLS and CDR2 YYNGEE.

This clonotype has a count of ten or more. Sequence at one end of the junction differs from germline and may be a read error. The CDR3 reads CATSIRAGEETQYF. CDR3 sequence (DNA): TGTGCCACCAGTATTAGAGCGGGAGAAGAGACCCAGTACTTC. The rearrangement uses TRBV12-3 or TRBV12-4 and TRBJ2-5; 8 bases map to TRBD2. The CDR3 covers 14 residues.

This clonotype was recorded at least ten times. The rearrangement joins TRBV12-3 or TRBV12-4 to TRBJ1-5; no reliable D call. V lost 4 bases to trimming and J lost 2 bases, with 12 bases between them. This CDR3 spans 15 amino acids. DNA for the CDR3: TGTGCCAGCAGTTCCGCGCGCCGGGGCAATCAGCCCCAGCATTTT. Translating it yields CASSSARRGNQPQHF.

At least ten counts were recorded for this clonotype. V is TRBV12-3 or TRBV12-4 and J is TRBJ1-5; D call uncertain. The CDR3 sequence is 14 residues long. Trimming took off 3 bases at V and 0 bases at J, with 6 bases between the two ends. The CDR3 DNA sequence: TGTGCCAGCAGTTTGAGAAGTAGCAATCAGCCCCAGCATTTT. Residues: CASSLRSSNQPQHF.

This clonotype was counted at least ten times. The chain combines TRBV7-2 with TRBJ2-1; D perhaps matches TRBD1 (7 bases). Trimming removed 5 bases from V and 10 bases from J, with 24 bases in between. This CDR3 spans 16 amino acids. The germline V gene has CDR1 SGHTA and CDR2 FQGNSA. CDR3 DNA: TGTGCCAGCAGCCTTCAGGGGGGTAGGGGAAAATGGGAGCAGTTCTTC. As protein: CASSLQGGRGKWEQFF.

This clonotype was seen at least ten times. V gene TRBV6-9 combines with J gene TRBJ1-5; 7 nucleotides align to TRBD1. After removal of 9 bases from V and 4 bases from J, the junction contained 9 bases not matched to a gene. The CDR3 runs to 14 residues. CDR1 is MNHGY, CDR2 SVAAGI, per germline. Here the CDR3 DNA reads TGTGCCAGTGACCGGGACAGTTTTAATCAGCCCCAGCATTTT. Translation gives CASDRDSFNQPQHF.

This clonotype has ten or more counts. The chain carries TRBV20-1 and TRBJ1-6; D call uncertain. CDR1 and CDR2 (germline): DFQATT, SNEGSKA (reference sequence). The CDR3 consists of 16 residues. V was pared by 0 bases and J by 0 bases, with 9 bases between. The CDR3 is CSAREGRRSYNSPLHF. The DNA of the CDR3 is TGCAGTGCTAGAGAGGGCAGACGCTCCTATAATTCACCCCTCCACTTT.

This clonotype was seen ten or more times. This chain connects TRBV5-6 to TRBJ2-4; 8 nucleotides agree with TRBD2. V gave up 0 bases and J gave up 4 bases; unmatched junction bases: 6. Germline values: CDR1 SGHDT, CDR2 YYEEEE. This CDR3 is 16 amino acids long. CDR3 nucleotide sequence: TGTGCCAGCAGCTTGGTTGCGGGGGGCGGGAAAAACATTCAGTACTTC. Its translation is CASSLVAGGGKNIQYF. Drawing the rest from reference TRBV5-6 and TRBJ2-4, the complete variable domain is DAGVTQSPTHLIKTRGQQVTLRCSPKSGHDTVSWYQQALGQGPQFIFQYYEEEERQRGNFPDRFSGHQFPNYSSELNVNALLLGDSALYLCASSLVAGGGKNIQYFGAGTRLSVL.

This clonotype was seen at least ten times. This chain uses TRBV6-4 with TRBJ1-2, with a weak D call TRBD1 (6 bases). CDR1 is MRHNA and CDR2 is SNTAGT in the germline V gene. This CDR3 region has 14 residues. V lost 0 bases to trimming and J lost 5 bases, with 10 bases between them. The CDR3 DNA reads as TGTGCCAGCAGTGACTCGCCTAGGGGGTATGGCTACACCTTC. This gives the protein CASSDSPRGYGYTF.

This clonotype came up many times. This chain connects TRBV20-1 to TRBJ1-2; the match to TRBD1 covers 7 bases. Germline CDR1 and CDR2: DFQATT and SNEGSKA (reference sequence). V shed 3 bases and J 11 bases; nucleotides not matched to a gene: 6. The CDR3 is made up of 11 amino acids. The CDR3 protein is CSARGTVWYTF. In DNA, the CDR3 is TGCAGTGCTAGGGGGACAGTGTGGTACACCTTC.